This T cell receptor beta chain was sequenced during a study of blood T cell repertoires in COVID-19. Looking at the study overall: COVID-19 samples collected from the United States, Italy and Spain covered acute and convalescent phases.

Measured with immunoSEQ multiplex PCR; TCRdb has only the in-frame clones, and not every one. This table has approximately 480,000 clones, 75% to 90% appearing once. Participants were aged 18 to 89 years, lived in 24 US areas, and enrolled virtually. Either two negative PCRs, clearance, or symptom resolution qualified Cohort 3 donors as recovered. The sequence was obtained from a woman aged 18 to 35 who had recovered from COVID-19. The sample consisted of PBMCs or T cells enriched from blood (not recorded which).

The CDR3 DNA reads as TGCGCCAGCAGTGATCCCGGGGATGGAGCGGGGGGGCACGGGACCCAGTACTTC. It is translated as CASSDPGDGAGGHGTQYF. The chain uses TRBV10-2 and TRBJ2-5; 10 bases line up with TRBD2. Germline V gene sequence: CDR1 WSHSY, CDR2 SAAADI. This CDR3 is built from 18 residues. The V gene end was trimmed by 3 bases and the J gene end by 7 bases; junction bases not matched to a gene: 17.